The next 6 T cell receptor beta chains were all read from a single sample in a study of technical replicates of blood from a few donors. Assay: immunoSEQ multiplex PCR; the TCRdb copy retains only in-frame clones and omits some. The table includes fewer than 90,000 clones, 94% detected once. Source material: T cells isolated from PBMCs. All receptors derive from a human donor in good health.

This rearrangement joins TRBV5-4 to TRBJ2-5; TRBD1 aligns across 8 bases. CDR3 length: 14 amino acids. In germline, CDR1 is SGHNT, CDR2 YYREEE (reference sequence). V was pared by 5 bases and J by 4 bases, with 7 bases of the junction left unmatched. The CDR3 is CASSSTGGGETQYF. CDR3 in DNA: TGTGCCAGCAGTTCAACAGGGGGTGGAGAGACCCAGTACTTC.

V usage is TRBV7-8 and J usage is TRBJ1-2; possibly TRBD1 for D (6 bases). Trimming cost V 3 bases and J 2 bases, with 10 bases left between them. There are 14 residues in the CDR3. The germline CDR1 and CDR2 sequences are SGHVS and FQNEAQ. The CDR3 region has the DNA TGTGCCAGCAGCTTTGAGACAGGAAACTATGGCTACACCTTC. Protein: CASSFETGNYGYTF.

The chain has TRBV25-1 and TRBJ2-5; TRBD1 aligns across 7 bases. The end of the DNA fits TRBJ2-7 better, so the J call may be wrong. The CDR3 contains 16 residues. Germline loops: CDR1 MGHDK, CDR2 SYGVNS. The chain's CDR3 is CASSHGTVRTGYEQYF. The DNA for the CDR3 is TGTGCCAGCAGCCACGGGACAGTCCGAACCGGGTACGAGCAGTACTTC.

This chain connects TRBV28 to TRBJ2-7; perhaps TRBD1 as D (7 bases). Looked up from germline, CDR1 is MDHEN and CDR2 is SYDVKM. The germline V and J ends were trimmed by 5 bases and 2 bases, with 16 bases remaining between them. CDR3 length: 15 amino acids. The chain's CDR3 is CASSRETGSTYEQYF. The DNA for the CDR3 is TGTGCCAGCAGTCGGGAGACAGGGTCGACCTACGAGCAGTACTTC. Together with reference TRBV28 and TRBJ2-7, the CDR3 gives the full variable domain: DVKVTQSSRYLVKRTGEKVFLECVQDMDHENMFWYRQDPGLGLRLIYFSYDVKMKEKGDIPEGYSVSREKKERFSLILESASTNQTSMYLCASSRETGSTYEQYFGPGTRLTVT.

This clone was detected only once. This chain links TRBV7-7 with TRBJ2-1; TRBD2 is a possible D gene (5 bases). The germline CDR1 and CDR2 sequences are SSHAT and FNYEAQ (reference sequence). The CDR3 has 16 residues. V was trimmed by 4 bases and J by 4 bases, leaving 17 bases between them. The CDR3 coding sequence is TGTGCCAGCAGCTCGGAGGACGGTAAACCTTACAATGAGCAGTTCTTC. Its protein is CASSSEDGKPYNEQFF.

The J gene is TRBJ2-7, the V gene TRBV5-6, with TRBD2 identical over 7 bases. The CDR3 consists of 16 residues. CDR1 is SGHDT, CDR2 YYEEEE, per germline. Losses at the gene ends were 5 bases for V and 6 bases for J; bases not matched to a gene: 17. CDR3 nucleotides: TGTGCCAGCAGACTCTGGGTGAGCGGGGAGAAGTCCGAGCAGTACTTC. Translating gives CASRLWVSGEKSEQYF.